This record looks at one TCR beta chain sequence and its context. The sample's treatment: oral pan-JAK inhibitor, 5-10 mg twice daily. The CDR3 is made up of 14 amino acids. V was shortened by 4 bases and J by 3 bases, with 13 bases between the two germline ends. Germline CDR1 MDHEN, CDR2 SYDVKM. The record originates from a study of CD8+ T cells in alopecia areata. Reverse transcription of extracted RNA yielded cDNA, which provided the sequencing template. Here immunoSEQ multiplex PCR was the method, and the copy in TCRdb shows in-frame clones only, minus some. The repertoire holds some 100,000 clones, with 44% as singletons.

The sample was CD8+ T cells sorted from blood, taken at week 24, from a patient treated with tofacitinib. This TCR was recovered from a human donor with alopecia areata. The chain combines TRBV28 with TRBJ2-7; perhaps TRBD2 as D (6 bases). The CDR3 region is CASSSAGLDYEQYF. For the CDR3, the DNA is TGTGCCAGCAGTTCCGCGGGGCTTGACTACGAGCAGTACTTC.